One and the same sample provided the 9 T cell receptor beta chains below, sequenced in a study of blood T cell repertoires in COVID-19. Only in-frame clones appear in the TCRdb table, and some are missing; sequencing was by immunoSEQ multiplex PCR. The sample lists approximately 360,000 clones; roughly four fifths were seen once. The sample consisted of PBMCs or T cells enriched from blood (not recorded which). The receptors stem from a woman aged 45 to 65 who had recovered from COVID-19.

This clone was picked up a small number of times. This chain uses TRBV28 with TRBJ1-5; D call uncertain. Trimming took off 3 bases at V and 9 bases at J, with 12 bases between the two ends. The CDR3 covers 13 residues. From germline, CDR1 is MDHEN and CDR2 SYDVKM. CDR3 residues: CASSFYEGGPQHF. Written as DNA, the CDR3 is TGTGCCAGCAGTTTTTACGAGGGAGGGCCCCAGCATTTT. The whole variable domain, filled in from reference TRBV28 and TRBJ1-5, reads DVKVTQSSRYLVKRTGEKVFLECVQDMDHENMFWYRQDPGLGLRLIYFSYDVKMKEKGDIPEGYSVSREKKERFSLILESASTNQTSMYLCASSFYEGGPQHFGDGTRLSIL.

This chain joins TRBV5-5 and TRBJ2-7; TRBD2 matches at 12 bases. Germline trimming cut 3 bases from V and 0 bases from J; bases unmatched to any gene: 7. CDR3 length: 17 amino acids. Germline CDR1 SGHKS, CDR2 YYEKEE (reference sequence). In DNA, the CDR3 is TGTGCCAGCAGCTGGTTGGCTAGCGGGGGGGCCTCCTACGAGCAGTACTTC. Translating gives CASSWLASGGASYEQYF.

The genes are TRBV7-3 and TRBJ2-2, with D possibly being TRBD2 (5 bases). CDR1 is SGHTA, CDR2 FQGTGA, per germline. This CDR3 spans 17 amino acids. V shed 5 bases and J shed 4 bases, with 20 bases lying between them. This CDR3 reads CASSPTTKVLGTGELFF. CDR3 bases: TGTGCCAGCAGCCCGACGACTAAAGTTCTCGGCACCGGGGAGCTGTTTTTT.

Only one count was recorded for this clone. The rearrangement uses TRBV3-1 (or the pseudogene TRBV3-2) and TRBJ2-1, with D maybe TRBD2 (6 bases). The V and J ends lost 3 bases and 9 bases respectively, with 18 bases between them. The CDR3 totals 15 residues. CDR1 LGHDT and CDR2 YNNKEL come from the germline V gene (reference sequence). The CDR3 DNA sequence: TGTGCCAGCAGCCAGGACCAGTGGAGGGAAACTGAGCAGTTCTTC. This translates into CASSQDQWRETEQFF.

The rearrangement uses TRBV27 and TRBJ2-2, with unresolved D. The germline CDR1 and CDR2 sequences are MNHEY and SMNVEV (reference sequence). This CDR3 contains 12 residues. V dropped 1 base and J dropped 7 bases, with 4 bases sitting between them. CDR3 nucleotides: TGTGCCAGCAGTTTATTTAGCGGGGAGCTGTTTTTT. This codes for CASSLFSGELFF.

This chain connects TRBV6-5 to TRBJ1-1; D is possibly TRBD1 (5 bases). Per the germline V gene, CDR1 is MNHEY and CDR2 is SVGAGI. V was pared by 11 bases and J by 1 base, with 11 bases between. The CDR3 spans 12 residues. CDR3 sequence: CAGGRSNTEAFF. CDR3 in DNA: TGTGCCGGGGGGAGGTCGAACACTGAAGCTTTCTTT.

This clone was picked up one time. This rearrangement joins TRBV7-9 to TRBJ1-5, with D maybe TRBD1 (5 bases). The germline gives CDR1 SEHNR, CDR2 FQNEAQ (reference sequence). Trimming took 1 base from V and 7 from J, leaving 5 bases between them. This CDR3 is built from 12 residues. In DNA, the CDR3 is TGTGCCAGCAGCTTAGAGGGGCAGCCCCAGCATTTT. This encodes CASSLEGQPQHF.

This chain uses TRBV28 with TRBJ1-1, with D possibly TRBD1 on 6 matching bases. The CDR3 is made up of 14 amino acids. Trimming removed 4 bases at V and 5 bases at J, with 14 bases between. Germline values: CDR1 MDHEN, CDR2 SYDVKM. The CDR3 DNA reads TGTGCCAGCAGTTCCTGGAGGGGGGGGACTGAAGCTTTCTTT. Its protein product is CASSSWRGGTEAFF.

The chain is built from TRBV3-1 (or the pseudogene TRBV3-2) and TRBJ1-1, with 7 bases identical to TRBD1. The V gene's germline CDR1 is LGHDT and CDR2 YNNKEL (reference sequence). The junction had 4 bases not matched to a gene; V was cut back by 2 bases and J by 7 bases. CDR3 length equals 13 residues. This CDR3 is CASSQRQGHEAFF. The CDR3 DNA reads as TGTGCCAGCAGCCAACGACAGGGCCATGAAGCTTTCTTT.